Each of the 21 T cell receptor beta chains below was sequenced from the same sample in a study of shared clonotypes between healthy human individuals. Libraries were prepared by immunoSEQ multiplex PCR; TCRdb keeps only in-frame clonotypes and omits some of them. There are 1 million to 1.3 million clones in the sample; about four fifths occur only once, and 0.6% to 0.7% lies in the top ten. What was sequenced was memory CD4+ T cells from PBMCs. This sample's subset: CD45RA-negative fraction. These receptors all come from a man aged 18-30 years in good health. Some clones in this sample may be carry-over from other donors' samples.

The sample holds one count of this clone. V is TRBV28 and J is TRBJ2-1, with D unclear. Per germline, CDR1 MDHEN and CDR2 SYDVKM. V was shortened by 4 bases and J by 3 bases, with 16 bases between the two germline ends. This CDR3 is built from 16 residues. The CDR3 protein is CASSSAGGQDYNEQFF. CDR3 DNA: TGTGCCAGCAGTTCTGCAGGTGGGCAGGACTACAATGAGCAGTTCTTC.

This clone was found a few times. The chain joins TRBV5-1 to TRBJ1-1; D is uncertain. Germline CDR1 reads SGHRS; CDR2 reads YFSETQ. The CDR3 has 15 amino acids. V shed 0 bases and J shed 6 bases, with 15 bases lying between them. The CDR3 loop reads CASSLEIRGSPEAFF. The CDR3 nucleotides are TGCGCCAGCAGCTTGGAGATTCGGGGAAGCCCTGAAGCTTTCTTT.

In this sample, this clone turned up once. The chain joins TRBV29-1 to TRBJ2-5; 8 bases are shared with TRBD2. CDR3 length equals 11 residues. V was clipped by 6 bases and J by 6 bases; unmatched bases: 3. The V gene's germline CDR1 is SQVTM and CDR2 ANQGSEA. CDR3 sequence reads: CSVGTSKTQYF. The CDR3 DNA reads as TGCAGCGTCGGGACTAGTAAGACCCAGTACTTC.

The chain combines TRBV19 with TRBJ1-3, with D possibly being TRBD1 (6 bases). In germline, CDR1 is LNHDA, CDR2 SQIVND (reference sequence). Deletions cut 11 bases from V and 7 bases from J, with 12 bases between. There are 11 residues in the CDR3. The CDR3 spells CAGTRGNTIYF. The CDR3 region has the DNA TGTGCCGGGACACGAGGGAACACCATATATTTT.

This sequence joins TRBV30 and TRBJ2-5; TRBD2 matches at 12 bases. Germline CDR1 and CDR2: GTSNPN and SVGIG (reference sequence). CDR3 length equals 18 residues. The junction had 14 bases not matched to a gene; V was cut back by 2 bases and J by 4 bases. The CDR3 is CAWSTEPRLAGVRETQYF. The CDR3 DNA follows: TGTGCCTGGAGTACGGAACCGAGACTAGCGGGAGTAAGAGAGACCCAGTACTTC.

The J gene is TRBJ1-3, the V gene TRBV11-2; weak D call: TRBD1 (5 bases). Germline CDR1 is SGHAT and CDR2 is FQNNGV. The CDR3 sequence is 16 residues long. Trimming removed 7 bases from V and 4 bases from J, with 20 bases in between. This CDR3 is CASTPIRGPSGNTIYF. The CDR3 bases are TGTGCCAGCACCCCCATCCGGGGACCCTCGGGAAACACCATATATTTT.

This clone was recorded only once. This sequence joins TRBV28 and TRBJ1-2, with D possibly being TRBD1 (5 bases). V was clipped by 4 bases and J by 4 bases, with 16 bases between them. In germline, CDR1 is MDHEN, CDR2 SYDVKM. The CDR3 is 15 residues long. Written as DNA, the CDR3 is TGTGCCAGCAGTTCCCCGACAGAATCGGGCTATGGCTACACCTTC. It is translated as CASSSPTESGYGYTF.

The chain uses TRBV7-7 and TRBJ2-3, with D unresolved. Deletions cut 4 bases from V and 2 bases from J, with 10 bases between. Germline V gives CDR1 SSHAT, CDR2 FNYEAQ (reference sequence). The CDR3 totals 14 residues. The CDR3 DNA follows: TGTGCCAGCAGCTCCGGGCAGATCACAGATACGCAGTATTTT. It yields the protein CASSSGQITDTQYF.

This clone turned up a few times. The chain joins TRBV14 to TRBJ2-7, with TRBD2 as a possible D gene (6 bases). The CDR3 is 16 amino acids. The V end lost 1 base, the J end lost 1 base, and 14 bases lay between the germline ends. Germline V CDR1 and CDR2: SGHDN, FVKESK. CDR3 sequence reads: CASSQALGRGSYEQYF. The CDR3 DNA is TGTGCCAGCAGCCAAGCCTTGGGCCGGGGGTCCTACGAGCAGTACTTC.

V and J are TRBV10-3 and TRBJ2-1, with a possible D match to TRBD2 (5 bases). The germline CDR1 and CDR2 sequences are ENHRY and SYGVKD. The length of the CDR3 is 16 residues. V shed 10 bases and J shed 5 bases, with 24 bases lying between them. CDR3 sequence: CATSGREGLRNNEQFF. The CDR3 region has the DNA TGTGCCACTTCGGGGAGAGAAGGGCTCCGGAACAATGAGCAGTTCTTC.

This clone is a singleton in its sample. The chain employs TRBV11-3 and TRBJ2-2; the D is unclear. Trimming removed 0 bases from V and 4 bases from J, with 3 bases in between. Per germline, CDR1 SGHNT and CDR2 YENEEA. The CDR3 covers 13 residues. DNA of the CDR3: TGTGCCAGCAGCTTAGACACCACCGGGGAGCTGTTTTTT. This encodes CASSLDTTGELFF. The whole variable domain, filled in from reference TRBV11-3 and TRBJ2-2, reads EAGVVQSPRYKIIEKKQPVAFWCNPISGHNTLYWYLQNLGQGPELLIRYENEEAVDDSQLPKDRFSAERLKGVDSTLKIQPAELGDSAVYLCASSLDTTGELFFGEGSRLTVL.

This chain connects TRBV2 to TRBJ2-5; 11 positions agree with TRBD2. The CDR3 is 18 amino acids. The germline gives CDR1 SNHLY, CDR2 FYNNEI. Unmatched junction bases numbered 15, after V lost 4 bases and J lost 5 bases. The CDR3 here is CASSARLAGGPFYETQYF. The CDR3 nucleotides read TGTGCCAGCAGTGCCCGATTAGCGGGAGGGCCCTTCTATGAGACCCAGTACTTC.

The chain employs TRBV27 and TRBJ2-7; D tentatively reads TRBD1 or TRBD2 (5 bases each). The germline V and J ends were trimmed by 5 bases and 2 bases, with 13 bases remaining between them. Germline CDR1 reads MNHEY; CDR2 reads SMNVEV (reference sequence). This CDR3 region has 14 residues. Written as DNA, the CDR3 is TGTGCCAGCAGTCACTCCGGGACCACCTACGAGCAGTACTTC. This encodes CASSHSGTTYEQYF.

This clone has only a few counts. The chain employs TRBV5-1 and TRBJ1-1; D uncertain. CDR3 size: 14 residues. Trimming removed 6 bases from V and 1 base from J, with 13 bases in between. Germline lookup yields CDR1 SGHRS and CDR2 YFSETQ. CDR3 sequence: CASTPSHGNTEAFF. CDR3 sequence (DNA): TGCGCCAGCACCCCGTCCCACGGGAACACTGAAGCTTTCTTT. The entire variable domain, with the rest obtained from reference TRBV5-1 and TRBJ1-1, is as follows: KAGVTQTPRYLIKTRGQQVTLSCSPISGHRSVSWYQQTPGQGLQFLFEYFSETQRNKGNFPGRFSGRQFSNSRSEMNVSTLELGDSALYLCASTPSHGNTEAFFGQGTRLTVV.

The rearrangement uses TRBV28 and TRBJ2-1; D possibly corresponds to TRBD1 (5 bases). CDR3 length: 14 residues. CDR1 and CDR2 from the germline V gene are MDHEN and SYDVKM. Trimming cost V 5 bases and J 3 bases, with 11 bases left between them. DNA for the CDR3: TGTGCCAGCAGTAAAGGGGCCAGCTACAATGAGCAGTTCTTC. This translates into CASSKGASYNEQFF.

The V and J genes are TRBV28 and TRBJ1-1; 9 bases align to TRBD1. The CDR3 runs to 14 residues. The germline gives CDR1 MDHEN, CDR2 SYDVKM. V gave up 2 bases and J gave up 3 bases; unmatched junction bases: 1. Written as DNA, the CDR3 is TGTGCCAGCAGTTTAGGACAGGGGCACACTGAAGCTTTCTTT. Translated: CASSLGQGHTEAFF.

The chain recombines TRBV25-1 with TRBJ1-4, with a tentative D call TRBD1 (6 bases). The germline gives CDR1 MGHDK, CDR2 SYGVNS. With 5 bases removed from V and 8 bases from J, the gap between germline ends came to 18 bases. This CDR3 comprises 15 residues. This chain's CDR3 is CASSRGPGAGEKLFF. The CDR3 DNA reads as TGTGCCAGCAGTAGAGGTCCGGGGGCCGGGGAAAAACTGTTTTTT.

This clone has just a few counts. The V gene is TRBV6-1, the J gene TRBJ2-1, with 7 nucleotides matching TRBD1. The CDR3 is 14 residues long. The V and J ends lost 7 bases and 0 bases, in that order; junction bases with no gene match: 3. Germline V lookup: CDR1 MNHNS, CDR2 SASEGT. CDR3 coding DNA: TGTGCCAGCAATGACAGGGCCTCCTACAATGAGCAGTTCTTC. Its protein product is CASNDRASYNEQFF.

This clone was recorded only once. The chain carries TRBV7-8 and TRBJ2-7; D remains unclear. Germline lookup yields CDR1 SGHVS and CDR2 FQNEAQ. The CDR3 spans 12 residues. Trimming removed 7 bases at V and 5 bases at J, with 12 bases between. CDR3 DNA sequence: TGTGCCAGCACACCTCCGGGCCACGAGCAGTACTTC. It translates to CASTPPGHEQYF.

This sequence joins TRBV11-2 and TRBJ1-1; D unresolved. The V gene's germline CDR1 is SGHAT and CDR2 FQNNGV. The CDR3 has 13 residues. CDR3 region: CVTDDGMNTEAFF. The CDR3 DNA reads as TGTGTCACCGACGACGGGATGAACACTGAAGCTTTCTTT.

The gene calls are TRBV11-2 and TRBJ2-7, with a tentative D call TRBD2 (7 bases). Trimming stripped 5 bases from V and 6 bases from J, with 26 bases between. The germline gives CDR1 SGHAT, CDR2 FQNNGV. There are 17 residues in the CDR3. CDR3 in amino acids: CASSLYAGAGVPTEQYF. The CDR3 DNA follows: TGTGCCAGCAGCCTCTACGCGGGGGCGGGAGTCCCCACCGAGCAGTACTTC.